What follows are 6 T cell receptor beta chains derived from one specimen sequenced in a study of cytomegalovirus exposure and HLA in healthy donors. With 60 Vbeta and 13 Jbeta primers, the PCR was carried out. Assay: immunoSEQ multiplex PCR; the TCRdb copy retains only in-frame clones and omits some. Among over 150,000 clones listed, around 90% were seen once. Sample: PBMCs. These receptors were collected from a woman aged 25 to 45 in good health and CMV-seronegative.

The rearrangement links TRBV20-1 to TRBJ1-2; D uncertain. Germline CDR1 DFQATT, CDR2 SNEGSKA (reference sequence). This CDR3 is 9 amino acids long. V was pared by 6 bases and J by 11 bases, with 10 bases between. In DNA, the CDR3 is TGCAGTGCGGGAGCCCGGTACACCTTC. The encoded protein is CSAGARYTF.

The chain recombines TRBV19 with TRBJ2-1; TRBD2 matches 13 bases. Trimming cost V 5 bases and J 8 bases; bases outside gene matches: 6. Germline V gene data show CDR1 as LNHDA and CDR2 as SQIVND (reference sequence). This CDR3 is 15 amino acids long. The CDR3 is CASSRTSGSWDEQFF. CDR3 in DNA: TGTGCCAGTAGTCGGACTAGCGGGAGTTGGGATGAGCAGTTCTTC.

The chain has TRBV6-6 and TRBJ1-2, with 11 bases identical to TRBD1. This CDR3 spans 14 amino acids. Germline CDR1 MNHNY, CDR2 SVGAGI (reference sequence). V was pared by 6 bases and J by 8 bases, with 8 bases of the junction left unmatched. The CDR3 reads CASRGGQGAGGYTF. The DNA of the CDR3 is TGTGCCAGCAGAGGCGGACAGGGGGCGGGGGGCTACACCTTC.

The chain carries TRBV15 and TRBJ2-4; TRBD2 matches at 9 bases. Germline CDR1 and CDR2: LNHNV and YYDKDF (reference sequence). The CDR3 loop spans 14 amino acids. The ends lost 3 bases at V and 8 bases at J; junction bases unmatched: 5. The CDR3, as DNA: TGTGCCACCAGCAGCGGGACTAGCTTGCACATTCAGTACTTC. This translates into CATSSGTSLHIQYF.

This chain connects TRBV7-6 to TRBJ1-4; TRBD1 is a possible D gene (5 bases). The CDR3 has 15 residues. Germline V CDR1 and CDR2: SGHVS, FNYEAQ. Trimming shortened V by 1 base and J by 4 bases, and 10 bases separated the two germline ends. The CDR3 region has the DNA TGTGCCAGCAGCTTAGTCGGGGGGAGTAATGAAAAACTGTTTTTT. Protein sequence: CASSLVGGSNEKLFF.

The V and J genes are TRBV29-1 and TRBJ1-2, with D unclear. V lost 0 bases and J 5 bases, leaving 7 bases between the germline ends. The CDR3 is made up of 12 amino acids. The germline V gene encodes CDR1 SQVTM and CDR2 ANQGSEA. The CDR3 DNA is TGCAGCGTTGAAGAATCCCGGTATGGCTACACCTTC. Protein sequence: CSVEESRYGYTF.